These 5 T cell receptor beta chains came from one sample sequenced in a study of blood T cell repertoires in COVID-19. TCRdb's copy holds only in-frame clones and misses some; the assay was immunoSEQ multiplex PCR. The repertoire holds more than 45,000 clones, with 85% to 90% as singletons. The sample was peripheral blood. The receptors stem from a man between 70 and 80 years old with acute or convalescent COVID-19.

CDR3 protein: CASRPQAGLGEGNEQFF. The CDR3 bases are TGTGCCAGCAGACCCCAAGCGGGACTAGGAGAAGGCAATGAGCAGTTCTTC. The chain links TRBV7-9 to TRBJ2-1; TRBD2 aligns across 8 bases. Germline values: CDR1 SEHNR, CDR2 FQNEAQ (reference sequence). The J segment lost 6 bases and the V segment lost 6 bases, leaving 16 bases of the junction unmatched. The CDR3 is made up of 17 amino acids. Supplemented by reference TRBV7-9 and TRBJ2-1, the full variable domain reads DTGVSQNPRHKITKRGQNVTFRCDPISEHNRLYWYRQTLGQGPEFLTYFQNEAQLEKSRLLSDRFSAERPKGSFSTLEIQRTEQGDSAMYLCASRPQAGLGEGNEQFFGPGTRLTVL.

The CDR3, as DNA: TGTGCCAGCAGCCAAGAAGGAGCTGGGGCCAACGTCCTGACTTTC. Translating gives CASSQEGAGANVLTF. V gene TRBV4-2 combines with J gene TRBJ2-6; D unresolved. Per the germline V gene, CDR1 is LGHNA and CDR2 is YNFKEQ. The CDR3 is 15 residues long. The V end was cut by 0 bases, the J end by 2 bases, with 5 bases between.

V gene TRBV19 combines with J gene TRBJ1-2; D possibly corresponds to TRBD1 (5 bases). Trimming cost V 11 bases and J 0 bases, with 10 bases left between them. This CDR3 spans 12 amino acids. Germline CDR1 and CDR2: LNHDA and SQIVND (reference sequence). CDR3 region: CAARQSNYGYTF. The CDR3 DNA reads as TGTGCCGCGAGACAGTCTAACTATGGCTACACCTTC.

This clone was seen once. The J gene is TRBJ1-3, the V gene TRBV7-2; D unresolved. Trimming took 4 bases from V and 13 from J, leaving 14 bases between them. Germline values: CDR1 SGHTA, CDR2 FQGNSA. The CDR3 has 12 amino acids. The CDR3 here is CASSWTADRIYF. Here the CDR3 DNA reads TGTGCCAGCAGCTGGACTGCGGACCGAATATATTTT.

The genes are TRBV5-1 and TRBJ1-5, with 7 bases matching TRBD1. Trimming cost V 2 bases and J 4 bases; bases outside gene matches: 3. Per the germline V gene, CDR1 is SGHRS and CDR2 is YFSETQ. This CDR3 has 14 residues. The CDR3 DNA sequence: TGCGCCAGCAGCTTTGAACAGGGGAATCAGCCCCAGCATTTT. Its protein product is CASSFEQGNQPQHF.